Following are 6 T cell receptor beta chains from one sample sequenced in a study of T cells in Graves' hyperthyroidism and ophthalmopathy (dated 2019 in TCRdb). The library was built by means of multiplex PCR. Sequencing took place on an Illumina HiSeq 2000. The TCR beta CDR3 regions were amplified from the RNA transcripts. The first round of RT-PCR for the TCR CDR3 was performed with the HTBI primer set and the Qiagen OneStep RT-PCR kit. Starting from the raw public reads, TCRdb applied fastp trimming at Q25, assembled clones with MiXCR and retained in-frame beta chains. One record per CDR3 amino acid sequence lists the most common genes and DNA. Recorded for this sample are fewer than 450,000 distinct CDR3 sequences; approximately 18% of them occurred a single time. In total, the top ten clones hold around a third of the sample. Sequences were obtained from blood. These receptor sequences come from a woman in her thirties with Graves' hyperthyroidism that later progressed to Graves' ophthalmopathy.

This clonotype was picked up many times. This rearrangement joins TRBV3-1 to TRBJ1-1, with 8 nucleotides matching TRBD1. Germline CDR1 and CDR2: LGHDT and YNNKEL (reference sequence). The CDR3 runs 14 residues. V dropped 4 bases and J dropped 8; count of bases not matched to a gene: 9. CDR3: CASSRGQVRAEAFF. The CDR3 nucleotides are TGTGCCAGCAGCCGGGGACAGGTAAGGGCGGAAGCTTTCTTT.

There are a few counts of this clonotype. This rearrangement joins TRBV9 to TRBJ2-7; 9 bases are shared with TRBD1. The V segment lost 3 bases and the J segment 5 bases; nucleotides outside the gene matches: 6. CDR3 length: 14 residues. Germline values: CDR1 SGDLS, CDR2 YYNGEE. The CDR3 region has the DNA TGTGCCAGCAGCGGTACCGGGACAGGGCACGAGCAGTACTTC. Its protein product is CASSGTGTGHEQYF.

This clonotype was counted ten times or more. The V call is TRBV5-1, the J call TRBJ2-1, with D uncertain. The CDR3 loop spans 14 amino acids. V lost 0 bases and J 5 bases, leaving 9 bases between the germline ends. CDR1 is SGHRS and CDR2 is YFSETQ in the germline V gene. CDR3 sequence: CASSLVGQNNEQFF. The DNA for the CDR3 is TGCGCCAGCAGCTTGGTTGGGCAGAACAATGAGCAGTTCTTC.

In this sample, this clonotype turned up many times. The V call is TRBV9, the J call TRBJ1-1; perhaps TRBD1 as D (5 bases). The germline V gene encodes CDR1 SGDLS and CDR2 YYNGEE. The V end was cut by 3 bases, the J end by 1 base, with 13 bases between. This CDR3 comprises 15 residues. As DNA, the CDR3 is TGTGCCAGCAGCGGGGGGGGAACTACGAACACTGAAGCTTTCTTT. This codes for CASSGGGTTNTEAFF.

This clonotype was counted at least ten times. V gene TRBV6-1 combines with J gene TRBJ2-3; no reliable D call. The V and J ends lost 3 bases and 4 bases respectively, with 14 bases between them. The CDR3 consists of 15 residues. From germline, CDR1 is MNHNS and CDR2 SASEGT. In DNA, the CDR3 is TGTGCCAGCAGTGACGCCCCGACTCCTCCAGATACGCAGTATTTT. Its protein is CASSDAPTPPDTQYF.

J is TRBJ2-1 and V is TRBV11-2; D not certain. CDR3 length: 16 residues. Trimming pared 5 bases from V and 0 bases from J, leaving 14 bases between. Germline V lookup: CDR1 SGHAT, CDR2 FQNNGV. CDR3: CASSAQILSSYNEQFF. CDR3 nucleotide sequence: TGTGCCAGCAGCGCGCAGATACTTAGCTCCTACAATGAGCAGTTCTTC.